The TCR beta chain described here comes from a study of patients and donors after allogeneic stem cell transplantation. This clonotype was seen only a few times. Germline lookup yields CDR1 LNHNV and CDR2 YYDKDF (reference sequence). The CDR3 length is 14 residues. V was cut by 0 bases and J by 7 bases, with 9 bases left in between. One entry per CDR3 protein, called by TCRdb with MiXCR from the RT-PCR reads. The sample consists of hundreds of thousands of distinct CDR3 sequences, approximately 16% of them appearing once. Input material: blood, either unsorted or a sorted T cell fraction (not recorded which). The V call is TRBV15, the J call TRBJ2-2; unclear D gene. The sequence was obtained from a human donor who was either an allogeneic HSCT recipient or a stem cell or donor lymphocyte infusion donor (not recorded which). It is not recorded whose cells these are; they may come from a transplant donor. CDR3 loop: CATSRDRKGGELFF. CDR3 nucleotides: TGTGCCACCAGCAGAGATCGAAAAGGCGGGGAGCTGTTTTTT.